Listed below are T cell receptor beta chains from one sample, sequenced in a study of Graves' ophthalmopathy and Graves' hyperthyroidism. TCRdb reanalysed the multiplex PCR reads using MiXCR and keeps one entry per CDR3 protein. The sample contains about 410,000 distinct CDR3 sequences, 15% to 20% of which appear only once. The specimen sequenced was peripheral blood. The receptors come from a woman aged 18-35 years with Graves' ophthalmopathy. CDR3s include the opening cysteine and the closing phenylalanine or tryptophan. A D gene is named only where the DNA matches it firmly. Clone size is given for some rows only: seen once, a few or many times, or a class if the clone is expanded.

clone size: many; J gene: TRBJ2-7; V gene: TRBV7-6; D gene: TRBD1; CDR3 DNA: TGTGCCAGCAGCTTAGACGACAGGGGTAGCTACGAGCAGTACTTC; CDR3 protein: CASSLDDRGSYEQYF
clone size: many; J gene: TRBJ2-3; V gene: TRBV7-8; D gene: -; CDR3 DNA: TGTGCCAGCAGCCTGGGGATTAGCACAGATACGCAGTATTTT; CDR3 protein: CASSLGISTDTQYF
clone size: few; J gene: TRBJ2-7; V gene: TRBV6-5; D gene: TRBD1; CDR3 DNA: TGTGCCAGCAGTTACAGTGGGACAGGGGTAAGCGAGCAGTACTTC; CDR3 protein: CASSYSGTGVSEQYF
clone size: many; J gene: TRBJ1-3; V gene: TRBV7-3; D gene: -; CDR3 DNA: TGTGCCAGCAGCTTAAGTCCATCTGGAAACACCATATATTTT; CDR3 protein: CASSLSPSGNTIYF
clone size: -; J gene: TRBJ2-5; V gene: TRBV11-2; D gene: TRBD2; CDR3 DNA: TGTGCCAGCAGCTCCCTCCCGACTAGCGCAAGCGGGGAGACCCAGTACTTC; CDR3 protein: CASSSLPTSASGETQYF
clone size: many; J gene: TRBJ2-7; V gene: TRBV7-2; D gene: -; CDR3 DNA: TGTGCCAGCAGCTTAGCCATGACGGGACACACCTACGAGCAGTACTTC; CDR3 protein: CASSLAMTGHTYEQYF
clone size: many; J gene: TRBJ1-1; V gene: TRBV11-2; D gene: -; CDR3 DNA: TGTGCCAGCAGCTTATACGAGGAGAACACTGAAGCTTTCTTT; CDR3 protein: CASSLYEENTEAFF
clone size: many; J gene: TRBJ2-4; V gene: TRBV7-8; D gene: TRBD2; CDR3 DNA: TGTGCCAGCAGCCCGAGGCGGCTAGCGGGAGTCTATATTCAGTACTTC; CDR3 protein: CASSPRRLAGVYIQYF
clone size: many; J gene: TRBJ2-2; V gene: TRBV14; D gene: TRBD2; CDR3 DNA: TGTGCCAGCAGCCACGGCGGGAGGACCGGGGAGCTGTTTTTT; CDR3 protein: CASSHGGRTGELFF
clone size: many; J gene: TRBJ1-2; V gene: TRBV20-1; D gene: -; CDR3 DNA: TGCAGTGCTCGAGGGAGCCGACGCGATGGCTACACCTTC; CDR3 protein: CSARGSRRDGYTF
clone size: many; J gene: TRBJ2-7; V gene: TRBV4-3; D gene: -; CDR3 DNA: TGCGCCAGCAGCCAAGGCCGGGAGAACGAGCAGTACTTC; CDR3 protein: CASSQGRENEQYF
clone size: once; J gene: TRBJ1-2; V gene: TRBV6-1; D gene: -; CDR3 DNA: TGTGCCAGCTGGGGGAGGGGGTATGGCTACACCTTC; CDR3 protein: CASWGRGYGYTF
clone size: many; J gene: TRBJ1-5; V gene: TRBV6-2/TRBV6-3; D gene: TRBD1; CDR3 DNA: TGTGCCAGCAGCCCGGGACAGTTCTTCCTGCAGCCCCAGCATTTT; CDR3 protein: CASSPGQFFLQPQHF
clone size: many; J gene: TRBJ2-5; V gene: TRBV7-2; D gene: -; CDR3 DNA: TGTGCCAGCAGCTTGAGCCACCAAGAGACCCAGTACTTC; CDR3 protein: CASSLSHQETQYF
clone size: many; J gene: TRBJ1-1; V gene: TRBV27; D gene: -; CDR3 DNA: TGTGCCATCCTTACACCGGGGATGAACACTGAAGCTTTCTTT; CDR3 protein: CAILTPGMNTEAFF
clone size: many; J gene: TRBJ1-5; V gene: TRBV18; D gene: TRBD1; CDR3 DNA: TGTGCCAGCTCACCGACGGACAGGGCTATGGGTCAGCCCCAGCATTTT; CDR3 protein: CASSPTDRAMGQPQHF
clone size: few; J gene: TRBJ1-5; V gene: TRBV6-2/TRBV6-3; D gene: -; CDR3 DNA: TGTGCCAGCAGTTATATCTACAATCAGCCCCAGCATTTT; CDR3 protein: CASSYIYNQPQHF
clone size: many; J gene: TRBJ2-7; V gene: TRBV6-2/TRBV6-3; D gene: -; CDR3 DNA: TGTGCCAGCAGTTCCATCCCTAGATCGGAGCAGTACTTC; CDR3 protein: CASSSIPRSEQYF
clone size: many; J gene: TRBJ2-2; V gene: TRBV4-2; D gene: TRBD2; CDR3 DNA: TGTGCCAGCAGCCATTCGACTAGCCGGAACACCGGGGAGCTGTTTTTT; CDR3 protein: CASSHSTSRNTGELFF